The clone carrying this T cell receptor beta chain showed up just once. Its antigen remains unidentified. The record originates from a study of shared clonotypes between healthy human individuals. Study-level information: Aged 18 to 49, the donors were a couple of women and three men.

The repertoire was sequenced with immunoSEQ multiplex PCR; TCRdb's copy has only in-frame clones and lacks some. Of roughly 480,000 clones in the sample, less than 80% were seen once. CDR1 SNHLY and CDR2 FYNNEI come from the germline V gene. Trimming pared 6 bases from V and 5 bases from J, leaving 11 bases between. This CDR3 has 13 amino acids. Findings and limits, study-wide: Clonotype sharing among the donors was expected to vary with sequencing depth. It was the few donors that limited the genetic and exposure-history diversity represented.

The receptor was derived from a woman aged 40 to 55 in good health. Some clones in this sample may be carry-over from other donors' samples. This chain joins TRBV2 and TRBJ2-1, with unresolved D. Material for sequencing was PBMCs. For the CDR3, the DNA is TGTGCCAGCAGACCCAACTGGGACAATGAGCAGTTCTTC. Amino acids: CASRPNWDNEQFF.